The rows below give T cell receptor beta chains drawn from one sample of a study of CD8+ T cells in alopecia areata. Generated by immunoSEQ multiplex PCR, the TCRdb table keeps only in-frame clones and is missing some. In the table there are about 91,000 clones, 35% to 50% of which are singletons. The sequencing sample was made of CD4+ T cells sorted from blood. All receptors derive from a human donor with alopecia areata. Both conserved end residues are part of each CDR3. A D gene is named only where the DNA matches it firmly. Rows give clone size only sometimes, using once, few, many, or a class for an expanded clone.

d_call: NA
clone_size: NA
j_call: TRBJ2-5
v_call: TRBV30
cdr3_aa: CACVKETQYF
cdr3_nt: TGTGCCTGTGTCAAAGAGACCCAGTACTTC

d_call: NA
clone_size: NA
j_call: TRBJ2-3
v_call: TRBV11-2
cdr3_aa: CASRSADTQYF
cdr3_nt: TGTGCCAGCAGGTCGGCGGATACGCAGTATTTT

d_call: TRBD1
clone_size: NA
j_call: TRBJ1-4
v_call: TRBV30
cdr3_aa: CAWSVQGGNEKLFF
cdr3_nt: TGTGCCTGGAGTGTCCAAGGGGGCAATGAAAAACTGTTTTTT

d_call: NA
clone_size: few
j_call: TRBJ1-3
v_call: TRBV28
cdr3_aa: CASSLGVLTGNTIYF
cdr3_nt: TGTGCCAGCAGTTTAGGAGTGCTCACTGGAAACACCATATATTTT

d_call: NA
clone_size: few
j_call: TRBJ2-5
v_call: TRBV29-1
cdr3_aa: CSVDYGQKETQYF
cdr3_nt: TGCAGCGTTGATTACGGTCAGAAAGAGACCCAGTACTTC

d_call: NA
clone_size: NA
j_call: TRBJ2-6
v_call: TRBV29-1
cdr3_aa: CSVTKTGANVLTF
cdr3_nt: TGCAGCGTGACAAAAACTGGGGCCAACGTCCTGACTTTC

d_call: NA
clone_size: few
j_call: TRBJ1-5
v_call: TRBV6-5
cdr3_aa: CASSYSGTGSNQPQHF
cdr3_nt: TGTGCCAGCAGTTACTCTGGGACCGGGAGCAATCAGCCCCAGCATTTT

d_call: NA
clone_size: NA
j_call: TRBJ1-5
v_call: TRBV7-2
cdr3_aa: CASSLAYQPQHF
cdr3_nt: TGTGCCAGCAGCTTAGCTTATCAGCCCCAGCATTTT

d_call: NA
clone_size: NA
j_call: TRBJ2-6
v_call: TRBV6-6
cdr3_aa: CASRTGANVLTF
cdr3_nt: TGTGCCAGTAGGACTGGGGCCAACGTCCTGACTTTC

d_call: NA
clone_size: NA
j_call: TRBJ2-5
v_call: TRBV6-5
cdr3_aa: CASREGETQYF
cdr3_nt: TGTGCCAGCAGGGAAGGAGAGACCCAGTACTTC

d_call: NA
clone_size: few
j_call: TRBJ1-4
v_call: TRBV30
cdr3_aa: CAWGPTGGIEKLFF
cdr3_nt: TGTGCCTGGGGACCGACAGGCGGTATTGAAAAACTGTTTTTT

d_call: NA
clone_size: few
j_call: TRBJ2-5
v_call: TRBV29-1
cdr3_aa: CSALRVERETQYF
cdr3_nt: TGCAGCGCACTCAGGGTTGAGCGGGAGACCCAGTACTTC

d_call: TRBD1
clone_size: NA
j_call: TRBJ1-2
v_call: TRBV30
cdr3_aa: CAWSVQGSDYGYTF
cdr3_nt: TGTGCCTGGAGTGTACAGGGGTCGGACTATGGCTACACCTTC

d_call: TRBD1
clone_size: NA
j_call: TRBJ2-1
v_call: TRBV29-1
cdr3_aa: CSVGDSNEQFF
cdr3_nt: TGCAGCGTTGGGGACAGCAATGAGCAGTTCTTC

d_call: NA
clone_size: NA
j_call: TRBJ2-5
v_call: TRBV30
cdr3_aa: CAWSVGRKETQYF
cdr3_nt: TGTGCCTGGAGTGTGGGCAGAAAAGAGACCCAGTACTTC

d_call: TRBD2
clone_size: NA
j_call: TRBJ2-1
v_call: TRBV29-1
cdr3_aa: CSVEDSTSGRVTRTNEQFF
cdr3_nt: TGCAGCGTTGAAGATTCGACTAGCGGGAGGGTAACTAGGACCAATGAGCAGTTCTTC

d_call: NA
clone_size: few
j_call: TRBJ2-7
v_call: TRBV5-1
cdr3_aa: CASSLGRGGGEQYF
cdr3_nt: TGCGCCAGCAGCTTGGGCAGGGGAGGAGGCGAGCAGTACTTC

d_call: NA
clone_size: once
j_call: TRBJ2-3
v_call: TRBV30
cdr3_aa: CAWRQNTDTQYF
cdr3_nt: TGTGCCTGGAGGCAAAACACAGATACGCAGTATTTT